These 8 T cell receptor beta chains were sequenced from one sample in a study of cytomegalovirus exposure and HLA in healthy donors. The PCR made use of 60 Vbeta and 13 Jbeta primers. TCRdb's copy holds only in-frame clones and misses some; the assay was immunoSEQ multiplex PCR. The sample consists of some 200,000 clones, around 75% of them appearing once. Input material: PBMCs. The receptors originated from a young woman in good health and CMV-seronegative.

This chain joins TRBV12-5 and TRBJ1-3, with D perhaps TRBD1 (5 bases). Germline lookup yields CDR1 LGHNT and CDR2 FRNRAP. Trimming removed 10 bases at V and 0 bases at J, with 7 bases between. CDR3 length: 12 residues. In nucleotides, the CDR3 is TGTGCTACAGGGCGCTCTGGAAACACCATATATTTT. Protein sequence: CATGRSGNTIYF.

This clone has only one observation. The chain's CDR3 is CASSSRQVTNEKLFF. CDR3 sequence (DNA): TGCGCCAGCAGCTCAAGACAGGTGACTAATGAAAAACTGTTTTTT. V is TRBV4-1 and J is TRBJ1-4, with D perhaps TRBD1 (6 bases). The CDR3 consists of 15 residues. The germline V gene has CDR1 MGHRA and CDR2 YSYEKL. V was cut by 5 bases and J by 2 bases, with 12 bases left in between.

The chain joins TRBV23-1 to TRBJ1-3; no reliable D call. TRBV23-1 is an open reading frame, and its role is uncertain. CDR3 length equals 15 residues. With 2 bases removed from V and 0 bases from J, the gap between germline ends came to 8 bases. This CDR3 reads CASSQGSSSGNTIYF. The CDR3 region has the DNA TGCGCCAGCAGTCAAGGCAGTTCCTCTGGAAACACCATATATTTT.

The chain is built from TRBV9 and TRBJ2-3; 10 bases agree with TRBD2. The CDR3 has 17 amino acids. The J segment lost 1 base and the V segment lost 4 bases, leaving 9 bases of the junction unmatched. CDR1 and CDR2 from the germline V gene are SGDLS and YYNGEE. For the CDR3, the DNA is TGTGCCAGCAGCCCACTCCCCGGGACTAGCGGCACAGATACGCAGTATTTT. Its translation is CASSPLPGTSGTDTQYF. Filled out from reference TRBV9 and TRBJ2-3, the complete variable domain reads DSGVTQTPKHLITATGQRVTLRCSPRSGDLSVYWYQQSLDQGLQFLIQYYNGEERAKGNILERFSAQQFPDLHSELNLSSLELGDSALYFCASSPLPGTSGTDTQYFGPGTRLTVL.

This chain connects TRBV10-2 to TRBJ1-2, with unresolved D. Germline CDR1 is WSHSY and CDR2 is SAAADI. This CDR3 is 15 amino acids long. Trimming cost V 1 base and J 6 bases, with 15 bases left between them. The CDR3 spells CASSEWAGQRDGYTF. Written as DNA, the CDR3 is TGCGCCAGCAGTGAGTGGGCGGGTCAACGGGATGGCTACACCTTC.

This rearrangement joins TRBV18 to TRBJ2-1; 8 bases agree with TRBD2. V trimming: 0 bases; J trimming: 3 bases; junction bases outside the gene matches: 4. The CDR3 consists of 16 residues. Germline V gene data show CDR1 as KGHSH and CDR2 as LQKENI. CDR3 sequence: CASSPPLAVRYNEQFF. The CDR3 DNA is TGTGCCAGCTCACCACCACTAGCGGTTCGCTACAATGAGCAGTTCTTC.

This clone has a single count. This chain connects TRBV2 to TRBJ2-1; D unresolved. V gave up 7 bases and J gave up 0 bases, with 13 bases separating them. Germline values: CDR1 SNHLY, CDR2 FYNNEI. CDR3 length: 15 residues. The CDR3 region has the DNA TGTGCCAGCATACTATCCCAAAGCTCCTACAATGAGCAGTTCTTC. It is translated as CASILSQSSYNEQFF. The variable domain in full, completed from reference TRBV2 and TRBJ2-1, reads EPEVTQTPSHQVTQMGQEVILRCVPISNHLYFYWYRQILGQKVEFLVSFYNNEISEKSEIFDDQFSVERPDGSNFTLKIRSTKLEDSAMYFCASILSQSSYNEQFFGPGTRLTVL.

The CDR3 nucleotides are TGTGCCAGCAGTCCGGGACAGGGAGTTAATTGGAATCAGCCCCAGCATTTT. Its translation is CASSPGQGVNWNQPQHF. V is TRBV2 and J is TRBJ1-5, with TRBD1 matching 9 bases. Germline loops: CDR1 SNHLY, CDR2 FYNNEI. The CDR3 runs to 17 residues. V trimming: 5 bases; J trimming: 4 bases; junction bases outside the gene matches: 12.